Listed below are T cell receptor beta chains from one sample, sequenced in a study of blood T cell repertoires in COVID-19. The table came from immunoSEQ multiplex PCR; TCRdb's copy has only in-frame clones and leaves some out. The data contain some 150,000 clones, about 83% of them seen just once; the ten biggest clones take up 3.5% to 4%. Sequencing was performed on PBMCs or T cells enriched from blood (not recorded which). These receptors all stem from a woman in her 50s in a cohort exposed to, infected with or recovered from COVID-19 (not recorded which). Each CDR3 is given with its conserved first and last residue. Each record gives: D gene, clone size, V gene, J gene, CDR3 DNA, CDR3 protein. D genes are given only for firm matches. The size of a clone is reported for some rows only, either as once, few or many, or as a class for expanded clones.

d_call: .
clone_size: .
v_call: TRBV6-4
j_call: TRBJ2-3
cdr3_nt: TGTGCCACCCAGTGTATCACAGATACGCAGTATTTT
cdr3_aa: CATQCITDTQYF

d_call: TRBD1
clone_size: .
v_call: TRBV5-1
j_call: TRBJ2-2
cdr3_nt: TGCGCCAGCAGCCCGAGGACAGGGGCGGTCGGGGAGCTGTTTTTT
cdr3_aa: CASSPRTGAVGELFF

d_call: TRBD2
clone_size: few
v_call: TRBV4-3
j_call: TRBJ2-1
cdr3_nt: TGCGCCAGCAGCCAGGAGGGACTAGCGGGGGGGCCGGGTGAGCAGTTCTTC
cdr3_aa: CASSQEGLAGGPGEQFF

d_call: .
clone_size: .
v_call: TRBV19
j_call: TRBJ2-5
cdr3_nt: TGTGCCAGTAGTAAAGGCCAGGGGCTAGAGACCCAGTACTTC
cdr3_aa: CASSKGQGLETQYF

d_call: .
clone_size: .
v_call: TRBV19
j_call: TRBJ1-5
cdr3_nt: TGTGCCAGTAGTATCAGCGGTGCGGGTAGAGGGAGCAATCAGCCCCAGCATTTT
cdr3_aa: CASSISGAGRGSNQPQHF

d_call: TRBD1
clone_size: few
v_call: TRBV7-2
j_call: TRBJ1-3
cdr3_nt: TGTGCCAGCAGCCGGGACAGGGATGCAGGAAACACCATATATTTT
cdr3_aa: CASSRDRDAGNTIYF

d_call: TRBD1
clone_size: .
v_call: TRBV6-1
j_call: TRBJ1-1
cdr3_nt: TGTGCCAGCAGTGAAGCTCGACAGGGGCCAACTGAAGCTTTCTTT
cdr3_aa: CASSEARQGPTEAFF

d_call: .
clone_size: once
v_call: TRBV9
j_call: TRBJ1-3
cdr3_nt: TGTGCCAGCAGCGTCGGGACTTTCTCCACCATATATTTT
cdr3_aa: CASSVGTFSTIYF

d_call: TRBD2
clone_size: .
v_call: TRBV2
j_call: TRBJ2-5
cdr3_nt: TGTGCCAGCAGAGGTAGCGGGGGGGCCTGGGAGACCCAGTACTTC
cdr3_aa: CASRGSGGAWETQYF

d_call: TRBD1
clone_size: .
v_call: TRBV30
j_call: TRBJ1-2
cdr3_nt: TGTGCCTGGAATCAGAGGGGGCTAGGCTACACCTTC
cdr3_aa: CAWNQRGLGYTF

d_call: TRBD1
clone_size: .
v_call: TRBV27
j_call: TRBJ1-1
cdr3_nt: TGTGCCAGCAGCAGGGGGGCTTCGAACACTGAAGCTTTCTTT
cdr3_aa: CASSRGASNTEAFF

d_call: .
clone_size: .
v_call: TRBV6-5
j_call: TRBJ2-3
cdr3_nt: TGTGCCAGCAGAACACCCACAGATACGCAGTATTTT
cdr3_aa: CASRTPTDTQYF

d_call: .
clone_size: .
v_call: TRBV19
j_call: TRBJ2-5
cdr3_nt: TGTGCCAGTAGTTTACAGCTACAAGAGACCCAGTACTTC
cdr3_aa: CASSLQLQETQYF

d_call: .
clone_size: .
v_call: TRBV19
j_call: TRBJ1-2
cdr3_nt: TGTGCCAGTAGTACAGATTGGAGGGGTAATCATGGCTACACCTTC
cdr3_aa: CASSTDWRGNHGYTF

d_call: .
clone_size: .
v_call: TRBV19
j_call: TRBJ1-1
cdr3_nt: TGTGCCAGTAGTATAGAGGCCCGAATGGGGGCGGGAGCTTTCTTT
cdr3_aa: CASSIEARMGAGAFF

d_call: TRBD2
clone_size: .
v_call: TRBV9
j_call: TRBJ2-2
cdr3_nt: TGTGCCAGCAGCGCCAGAGATCTAGTTGGCGCGGGGGGACGTAGCCGTGGCACCGGGGAGCTGTTTTTT
cdr3_aa: CASSARDLVGAGGRSRGTGELFF

d_call: TRBD1
clone_size: .
v_call: TRBV19
j_call: TRBJ2-1
cdr3_nt: TGTGCCAGTAGGGGGACAGCACAGAATTACAATGAGCAGTTCTTC
cdr3_aa: CASRGTAQNYNEQFF

d_call: .
clone_size: .
v_call: TRBV6-6
j_call: TRBJ2-7
cdr3_nt: TGTGCCAGCAGTTACTCCCCTCGGAGCGAGCAGTACTTC
cdr3_aa: CASSYSPRSEQYF

d_call: .
clone_size: .
v_call: TRBV30
j_call: TRBJ1-1
cdr3_nt: TGTGCCTGGAGTGTTAGGGGTGGGACTGAAGCTTTCTTT
cdr3_aa: CAWSVRGGTEAFF

d_call: TRBD2
clone_size: .
v_call: TRBV4-3
j_call: TRBJ2-1
cdr3_nt: TGCGCCAGCAGCCAAGTCCTCCCAGGACTAGCGGGGATAGATGAGCAGTTCTTC
cdr3_aa: CASSQVLPGLAGIDEQFF

d_call: .
clone_size: .
v_call: TRBV18
j_call: TRBJ2-5
cdr3_nt: TGTGCCAGCTCACCAAACAGGGACCGAGAGACCCAGTACTTC
cdr3_aa: CASSPNRDRETQYF

d_call: .
clone_size: .
v_call: TRBV19
j_call: TRBJ2-7
cdr3_nt: TGTGCCAGTAGTACCCCCAGCGGGTCCTACGAGCAGTACTTC
cdr3_aa: CASSTPSGSYEQYF

d_call: .
clone_size: once
v_call: TRBV7-3
j_call: TRBJ2-6
cdr3_nt: TGTGCCAGCAGCTTAACAGGGGTTACTGTTTACTCTGGGGCCAACGTCCTGACTTTC
cdr3_aa: CASSLTGVTVYSGANVLTF

d_call: TRBD1
clone_size: .
v_call: TRBV18
j_call: TRBJ2-6
cdr3_nt: TGTGCCAGCTCCCTGGGACAGGCCATCTCTGGGGCCAACGTCCTGACTTTC
cdr3_aa: CASSLGQAISGANVLTF

d_call: TRBD1
clone_size: .
v_call: TRBV27
j_call: TRBJ2-3
cdr3_nt: TGTGCCAGCAGTCTAAATCAGGGGGCCAGGGATACGCAGTATTTT
cdr3_aa: CASSLNQGARDTQYF

d_call: .
clone_size: .
v_call: TRBV5-1
j_call: TRBJ2-5
cdr3_nt: TGCGCCAGCAGCCCCCCGTTGGGGGGTGAGACCCAGTACTTC
cdr3_aa: CASSPPLGGETQYF

d_call: .
clone_size: .
v_call: TRBV6-5
j_call: TRBJ1-3
cdr3_nt: TGTGCCAGCAGTTTTGCCCCTTCGGACACCATATATTTT
cdr3_aa: CASSFAPSDTIYF

d_call: TRBD1
clone_size: .
v_call: TRBV5-1
j_call: TRBJ2-5
cdr3_nt: TGCGCCAGCAGCTTGTCGTGGGACAGGGGTTTGGAGACCCAGTACTTC
cdr3_aa: CASSLSWDRGLETQYF

d_call: .
clone_size: .
v_call: TRBV25-1
j_call: TRBJ1-1
cdr3_nt: TGTGCCAGCAGCCTCCGCCGGGACACTGAAGCTTTCTTT
cdr3_aa: CASSLRRDTEAFF

d_call: .
clone_size: once
v_call: TRBV28
j_call: TRBJ2-7
cdr3_nt: TGTGCCAGTGCAGGGCAGACCTACGAGCAGTACTTC
cdr3_aa: CASAGQTYEQYF

d_call: TRBD1
clone_size: .
v_call: TRBV6-5
j_call: TRBJ1-2
cdr3_nt: TGTGCCAGCAGTCTAGACAGGGCCTATGGCTACACCTTC
cdr3_aa: CASSLDRAYGYTF